The next 29 T cell receptor beta chains were all read from a single sample in a study of blood T cell repertoires in COVID-19. The protocol was immunoSEQ multiplex PCR, while the TCRdb copy is restricted to in-frame clones and leaves out a portion. This sample has about 220,000 clones; more than 65% occur once, and the top ten carry about 2.3%. Sequenced input: peripheral blood. The source is a woman aged 55-75 years with acute or convalescent COVID-19.

This chain links TRBV18 with TRBJ1-3; D call uncertain. The CDR3 totals 15 residues. V gave up 6 bases and J gave up 0 bases, with 12 bases separating them. CDR1 and CDR2 (germline): KGHSH, LQKENI. In DNA form, the CDR3 reads TGTGCCAGCTCTTCTCCCCCGTTCTCTGGAAACACCATATATTTT. Amino acid sequence: CASSSPPFSGNTIYF.

The V call is TRBV6-1, the J call TRBJ1-1, with D unclear. This CDR3 has 14 amino acids. V was cut by 2 bases and J by 1 base, with 8 bases left in between. Germline CDR1 MNHNS, CDR2 SASEGT. The CDR3 spells CASSEWEENTEAFF. Here the CDR3 DNA reads TGTGCCAGCAGTGAATGGGAGGAGAACACTGAAGCTTTCTTT.

J is TRBJ2-7 and V is TRBV7-8; no clear D. Trimming pared 4 bases from V and 7 bases from J, leaving 26 bases between. The CDR3 runs 17 residues. Germline CDR1 reads SGHVS; CDR2 reads FQNEAQ. Here the CDR3 reads CASSSQFSSISLGEQYF. CDR3 in DNA: TGTGCCAGCAGCTCCCAATTCTCTAGTATCTCTTTAGGAGAGCAGTACTTC.

The rearrangement links TRBV19 to TRBJ1-2; TRBD1 matches at 9 bases. CDR1 and CDR2 from the germline V gene are LNHDA and SQIVND (reference sequence). This CDR3 region has 14 residues. After removal of 6 bases from V and 6 bases from J, the junction contained 8 bases not matched to a gene. As DNA, the CDR3 is TGTGCCAGTAGCCAGACGGGACAGGGAAATGGCTACACCTTC. Translated, it gives CASSQTGQGNGYTF. The full variable domain, rest sourced from reference TRBV19 and TRBJ1-2, is DGGITQSPKYLFRKEGQNVTLSCEQNLNHDAMYWYRQDPGQGLRLIYYSQIVNDFQKGDIAEGYSVSREKKESFPLTVTSAQKNPTAFYLCASSQTGQGNGYTFGSGTRLTVV.

CDR3 DNA: TGTGCCAGCAGCTTGGAAGGCAGGGCCCTGACTGAAGCTTTCTTT. Residues: CASSLEGRALTEAFF. The rearrangement links TRBV5-5 to TRBJ1-1; a weak D match, TRBD1 (5 bases). V was pared by 0 bases and J by 5 bases, with 14 bases between. The CDR3 spans 15 residues. Looked up from germline, CDR1 is SGHKS and CDR2 is YYEKEE (reference sequence).

The V gene is TRBV2, the J gene TRBJ1-4; D might be TRBD1 (5 bases). The germline V and J ends were trimmed by 7 bases and 7 bases, with 13 bases remaining between them. The germline V gene encodes CDR1 SNHLY and CDR2 FYNNEI. The CDR3 spans 13 residues. CDR3 bases: TGTGCCAGCATCCCGGACCAGGGTGAAAAACTGTTTTTT. Encoded protein: CASIPDQGEKLFF.

The chain is built from TRBV6-1 and TRBJ1-1; D remains unclear. This CDR3 comprises 14 residues. Trimming cost V 3 bases and J 11 bases, with 19 bases left between them. Germline CDR1 is MNHNS and CDR2 is SASEGT. The CDR3 loop is CASSDRRAGAVAFF. CDR3 DNA: TGTGCCAGCAGTGACCGGCGGGCCGGAGCTGTTGCTTTCTTT.

This sequence joins TRBV24-1 and TRBJ2-3; 7 nucleotides line up with TRBD1. Germline assignment: CDR1 KGHDR and CDR2 SFDVKD. With V trimmed by 3 bases and J by 0 bases, 8 bases remained unmatched. The CDR3 consists of 17 residues. The CDR3 DNA follows: TGTGCCACCAGTGATAATACAGGGGTCTGGAGCACAGATACGCAGTATTTT. This encodes CATSDNTGVWSTDTQYF.

The chain employs TRBV2 and TRBJ1-6, with D possibly TRBD1 on 5 matching bases. Trimming removed 5 bases from V and 7 bases from J, with 12 bases in between. This CDR3 region has 14 residues. Germline assignment: CDR1 SNHLY and CDR2 FYNNEI. In DNA, the CDR3 is TGTGCCAGCAGTTCGACAGTGGAGAATTCACCCCTCCACTTT. Encoded protein: CASSSTVENSPLHF.

The chain recombines TRBV19 with TRBJ1-2, with 7 bases identical to TRBD1. From germline, CDR1 is LNHDA and CDR2 SQIVND (reference sequence). The CDR3 covers 16 residues. The V segment lost 8 bases and the J segment 2 bases; nucleotides outside the gene matches: 14. The CDR3 protein is CASGKQKKTGNYGYTF. The CDR3 DNA reads TGTGCCAGTGGGAAACAGAAGAAGACAGGGAACTATGGCTACACCTTC.

V gene TRBV5-6 combines with J gene TRBJ1-2; perhaps TRBD1 as D (6 bases). The length of the CDR3 is 14 residues. V shed 4 bases and J shed 4 bases, with 14 bases lying between them. The germline V gene encodes CDR1 SGHDT and CDR2 YYEEEE. This CDR3 is CASSTKQGLYGYTF. The CDR3 DNA follows: TGTGCCAGCAGCACAAAACAGGGTCTCTATGGCTACACCTTC.

This clone showed up just a few times. The CDR3 spells CASSQDQPGLNSNQPQHF. The CDR3 bases are TGTGCCAGCAGCCAAGATCAGCCAGGGCTTAATAGCAATCAGCCCCAGCATTTT. The genes are TRBV4-2 and TRBJ1-5; TRBD1 might be the D (5 bases). Germline CDR1 reads LGHNA; CDR2 reads YNFKEQ. Trimming shortened V by 0 bases and J by 0 bases, and 15 bases separated the two germline ends. The CDR3 totals 18 residues.

This clone was observed many times. No DNA is shown, since the ends of the CDR3 on it are uncertain; the CDR3 is the one TCRdb lists. The chain has TRBV21-1 and TRBJ1-5. TRBV21-1 constitutes a pseudogene. The CDR3 is 19 amino acids in total, end residues counted. This CDR3 is CASSKAGGWVAGGSQPQHF.

This clone was seen a few times. The genes are TRBV7-2 and TRBJ1-2; D not certain. V lost 2 bases and J lost 7, with 8 bases in between. CDR1 SGHTA and CDR2 FQGNSA come from the germline V gene. The CDR3 runs to 12 residues. The CDR3 sequence is CASSLPGSGYTF. The CDR3 nucleotides read TGTGCCAGCAGCTTACCGGGAAGTGGCTACACCTTC.

This chain uses TRBV4-1 with TRBJ1-4; the D gene is possibly TRBD1 (5 bases). There are 16 residues in the CDR3. From germline, CDR1 is MGHRA and CDR2 YSYEKL. V lost 4 bases to trimming and J lost 5 bases, with 17 bases between them. The chain's CDR3 is CASSRPRSAGNEKLFF. CDR3 bases: TGCGCCAGCAGCCGCCCACGGTCGGCAGGGAATGAAAAACTGTTTTTT.

CDR3 in amino acids: CASSQASGVPETQYF. The CDR3 bases are TGCGCCAGCAGCCAAGCTAGCGGGGTTCCTGAGACCCAGTACTTC. The chain links TRBV4-1 to TRBJ2-5; 9 bases agree with TRBD2. Germline V gives CDR1 MGHRA, CDR2 YSYEKL. The J segment lost 5 bases and the V segment lost 1 base, leaving 5 bases of the junction unmatched. The CDR3 length is 15 residues.

The rearrangement joins TRBV3-1 (or the pseudogene TRBV3-2) to TRBJ2-5; no reliable D call. The CDR3 loop spans 13 amino acids. Germline V lookup: CDR1 LGHDT, CDR2 YNNKEL (reference sequence). V was shortened by 0 bases and J by 7 bases, with 9 bases between the two germline ends. CDR3 in DNA: TGTGCCAGCAGCCAAGAGTCGCTAGGGACCCAGTACTTC. It encodes CASSQESLGTQYF.

V usage is TRBV3-1 (or the pseudogene TRBV3-2) and J usage is TRBJ1-4; the D is unclear. Per germline, CDR1 LGHDT and CDR2 YNNKEL (reference sequence). The V gene lost 1 base and the J gene lost 6 bases, with 6 bases spanning the gap. This CDR3 contains 13 residues. DNA for the CDR3: TGTGCCAGCAGCCAAGGGTCAGATGAAAAACTGTTTTTT. Encoded protein: CASSQGSDEKLFF.

The chain carries TRBV6-2 or TRBV6-3 and TRBJ2-2; 7 nucleotides align to TRBD1. CDR3 length: 16 amino acids. V was pared by 4 bases and J by 2 bases, with 7 bases of the junction left unmatched. Germline assignment: CDR1 MNHEY and CDR2 SVGEGT. This CDR3 reads CASSSRDRLNTGELFF. The DNA of the CDR3 is TGTGCCAGCAGTTCCCGGGACAGATTAAACACCGGGGAGCTGTTTTTT.

The chain employs TRBV29-1 and TRBJ1-1; D remains ambiguous. CDR3 size: 12 residues. V gave up 7 bases and J gave up 2 bases, with 11 bases separating them. Germline V gene sequence: CDR1 SQVTM, CDR2 ANQGSEA. CDR3 region: CSARLGNTEAFF. The CDR3 bases are TGCAGCGCTCGACTAGGAAACACTGAAGCTTTCTTT.

The V and J genes are TRBV6-2 or TRBV6-3 and TRBJ2-7, with D possibly TRBD2 on 6 matching bases. Per germline, CDR1 MNHEY and CDR2 SVGEGT. This CDR3 is 12 amino acids long. Trimming removed 5 bases at V and 3 bases at J, with 8 bases between. The CDR3 region has the DNA TGTGCCAGCAGTGGAGGGGACTACGAGCAGTACTTC. Amino acids: CASSGGDYEQYF.

This clone was observed a handful of times. V usage is TRBV9 and J usage is TRBJ2-3; D is perhaps TRBD2 (6 bases). CDR1 and CDR2 from the germline V gene are SGDLS and YYNGEE. V dropped 4 bases and J dropped 0 bases, with 21 bases sitting between them. The CDR3 totals 18 residues. The CDR3 DNA sequence: TGTGCCAGCAGCTCCTCCCCCCGGCGGGGAGTAAGCACAGATACGCAGTATTTT. Encoded protein: CASSSSPRRGVSTDTQYF. Drawing the rest from reference TRBV9 and TRBJ2-3, the complete variable domain is DSGVTQTPKHLITATGQRVTLRCSPRSGDLSVYWYQQSLDQGLQFLIQYYNGEERAKGNILERFSAQQFPDLHSELNLSSLELGDSALYFCASSSSPRRGVSTDTQYFGPGTRLTVL.

J is TRBJ2-2 and V is TRBV9, with 9 positions matching TRBD1. Germline CDR1 SGDLS, CDR2 YYNGEE. The CDR3 has 16 residues. V dropped 0 bases and J dropped 1; count of bases not matched to a gene: 1. CDR3 residues: CASSVAGQGNTGELFF. The CDR3 nucleotides are TGTGCCAGCAGCGTAGCGGGACAGGGGAACACCGGGGAGCTGTTTTTT.

The chain carries TRBV2 and TRBJ1-6, with 7 bases fitting TRBD1. V trimming: 6 bases; J trimming: 14 bases; junction bases outside the gene matches: 10. This CDR3 spans 13 amino acids. Germline-derived CDR1 and CDR2 are SNHLY and FYNNEI. The CDR3 coding sequence is TGTGCCAGCAGCGGACTACGACAGGGATCCCTCCACTTT. Translating it yields CASSGLRQGSLHF.

The chain is built from TRBV29-1 and TRBJ2-3; 11 nucleotides align to TRBD1. The CDR3 is 14 residues long. Germline V gene data show CDR1 as SQVTM and CDR2 as ANQGSEA. The V and J ends lost 5 bases and 2 bases, in that order; junction bases with no gene match: 3. The CDR3, as DNA: TGCAGCGTTCGGACAGGGGGCCTCACAGATACGCAGTATTTT. This translates into CSVRTGGLTDTQYF.

V is TRBV6-1 and J is TRBJ1-5; a weak D match, TRBD1 (5 bases). Trimming removed 3 bases from V and 6 bases from J, with 9 bases in between. This CDR3 region has 13 residues. Looked up from germline, CDR1 is MNHNS and CDR2 is SASEGT. The CDR3 spells CASSDREGQPQHF. CDR3 nucleotide sequence: TGTGCCAGCAGTGACAGGGAGGGTCAGCCCCAGCATTTT.

J is TRBJ1-1 and V is TRBV5-6; no clear D. Per the germline V gene, CDR1 is SGHDT and CDR2 is YYEEEE. The CDR3 runs 16 residues. Trimming cost V 0 bases and J 0 bases, with 12 bases left between them. The CDR3 loop reads CASSLAEARMNTEAFF. The CDR3 coding sequence is TGTGCCAGCAGCTTGGCCGAAGCCAGGATGAACACTGAAGCTTTCTTT.

CDR3 sequence reads: CASSPGLILNEQFF. CDR3 in DNA: TGTGCCAGCAGTCCGGGACTCATTCTTAATGAGCAGTTCTTC. The V gene is TRBV2, the J gene TRBJ2-1; weak D call: TRBD2 (6 bases). The germline V and J ends were trimmed by 5 bases and 7 bases, with 15 bases remaining between them. The CDR3 contains 14 residues. Germline V gene sequence: CDR1 SNHLY, CDR2 FYNNEI. The full variable domain, its missing parts supplied by reference TRBV2 and TRBJ2-1, is EPEVTQTPSHQVTQMGQEVILRCVPISNHLYFYWYRQILGQKVEFLVSFYNNEISEKSEIFDDQFSVERPDGSNFTLKIRSTKLEDSAMYFCASSPGLILNEQFFGPGTRLTVL.

The chain is built from TRBV10-3 and TRBJ1-2; D gene ambiguous. The CDR3 has 13 residues. CDR1 is ENHRY, CDR2 SYGVKD, per germline. With 2 bases removed from V and 7 bases from J, the gap between germline ends came to 11 bases. This CDR3 is CAISEESTVGYTF. CDR3 DNA: TGTGCCATCAGTGAGGAGTCCACGGTTGGCTACACCTTC.